The rows below give T cell receptor beta chains drawn from one sample of a study of beta chain features in type 1 diabetes. Here immunoSEQ multiplex PCR was the method, and the copy in TCRdb shows in-frame clones only, minus some. The table records fewer than 200,000 clones, about a tenth of them present only once. The specimen was central memory CD4+ T cells from blood. The receptors come from a man aged 25 to 40 with type 1 diabetes. Each CDR3 is given with its conserved first and last residue.

J,V,CDR3
TRBJ1-1,TRBV5-4,CASSLEQNTEAFF
TRBJ1-1,TRBV5-4,CASSLGTGGTVAFF
TRBJ2-1,TRBV28,CASKTSGRGLNEQFF
TRBJ2-1,TRBV9,CASSPDLGARGNEQFF
TRBJ1-4,TRBV28,CASSLMSGGRTEKLFF
TRBJ2-7,TRBV14,CASSQSWEGGEQYF
TRBJ1-5,TRBV7-8,CASSRRQGLQPQHF
TRBJ1-1,TRBV9,CASSARLIDTEAFF
TRBJ2-1,TRBV28,CASSTTREQFF
TRBJ2-5,TRBV27,CASSGLGETQYF
TRBJ2-7,TRBV28,CASRLLAGRPYEQYF
TRBJ1-2,TRBV18,CASSSSTGDTNYGYTF
TRBJ2-3,TRBV5-4,CASSLAGADTQYF
TRBJ2-3,TRBV5-1,CASSLRTSGNTDTQYF
TRBJ1-5,TRBV28,CASRPLLNQPQHF